The 30 T cell receptor beta chains below were found in one sample sequenced in a study of beta chain features in type 1 diabetes. Study results and limitations: Moderately but significantly shorter TCRB CDR3s were found in Type 1 diabetes patients in all four CD4+ subsets.

Since all of the isolated RNA was reverse transcribed, expressed TCRB transcripts were what got sequenced. The table came from immunoSEQ multiplex PCR; TCRdb's copy has only in-frame clones and leaves some out. The sample lists 250,000 or so clones, about a fifth occurring once. These receptors' antigens are unknown. The sample consisted of naive CD4+ T cells from blood. These receptors were taken from a woman between 40 and 50 years old with type 1 diabetes.

The genes are TRBV7-2 and TRBJ1-5; no clear D. Looked up from germline, CDR1 is SGHTA and CDR2 is FQGNSA. The CDR3 extends over 14 amino acids. V lost 2 bases and J lost 5, with 10 bases in between. The CDR3 region is CASSLRSGDQPQHF. The CDR3 region has the DNA TGTGCCAGCAGCTTAAGGAGCGGTGATCAGCCCCAGCATTTT.

This clone occurred a few times. J is TRBJ1-1 and V is TRBV5-1, with D perhaps TRBD1 (5 bases). The CDR3 contains 14 residues. Trimming removed 0 bases from V and 3 bases from J, with 9 bases in between. From germline, CDR1 is SGHRS and CDR2 YFSETQ. The CDR3 sequence is CASSLEGGDTEAFF. The CDR3 DNA reads TGCGCCAGCAGCTTGGAGGGAGGGGACACTGAAGCTTTCTTT.

The CDR3 region has the DNA TGCAGCGTTGAAGATGGGACACACTATGGCTACACCTTC. Its protein product is CSVEDGTHYGYTF. V and J are TRBV29-1 and TRBJ1-2; TRBD1 is a possible D gene (6 bases). Germline V gene sequence: CDR1 SQVTM, CDR2 ANQGSEA. This CDR3 has 13 residues. The V end lost 0 bases, the J end lost 3 bases, and 8 bases lay between the germline ends.

This clone has a handful of counts. The CDR3 nucleotides are TGTGCCAGCAGAGGGACAGTTTTTAGGGAGCCCCAGCATTTT. Amino acid sequence: CASRGTVFREPQHF. V is TRBV2 and J is TRBJ1-5, with 7 nucleotides matching TRBD1. The V gene end was trimmed by 6 bases and the J gene end by 8 bases; junction bases not matched to a gene: 10. This CDR3 region has 14 residues. The germline V gene has CDR1 SNHLY and CDR2 FYNNEI.

The rearrangement uses TRBV7-9 and TRBJ1-1, with 9 bases aligning to TRBD1. The ends lost 6 bases at V and 8 bases at J; junction bases unmatched: 4. This CDR3 is 12 amino acids long. CDR1 is SEHNR and CDR2 is FQNEAQ in the germline V gene (reference sequence). The CDR3 loop is CASSRGQGEAFF. In DNA form, the CDR3 reads TGTGCCAGCAGTCGAGGACAGGGGGAAGCTTTCTTT.

The genes are TRBV7-2 and TRBJ2-5; D unclear. In germline, CDR1 is SGHTA, CDR2 FQGNSA. The CDR3 runs to 14 residues. Between the trimmed V and J ends, which lost 5 bases and 4 bases, there was a span of 14 bases. The CDR3 sequence is CASSPSQALETQYF. The DNA for the CDR3 is TGTGCCAGCAGCCCGTCGCAGGCCCTAGAGACCCAGTACTTC.

This chain links TRBV18 with TRBJ2-3; no clear D. CDR1 is KGHSH and CDR2 is LQKENI in the germline V gene. Trimming left V 3 bases short and J 0 bases short, with 7 bases between. This CDR3 spans 14 amino acids. CDR3 region: CASSPQQSTDTQYF. The CDR3, as DNA: TGTGCCAGCTCACCCCAACAGAGCACAGATACGCAGTATTTT.

This sequence joins TRBV29-1 and TRBJ2-7; possible D gene TRBD1, 5 bases. Germline V gene lookup returns CDR1 SQVTM and CDR2 ANQGSEA. This CDR3 contains 14 residues. Trimming removed 4 bases from V and 2 bases from J, with 15 bases in between. CDR3 coding DNA: TGCAGCGTTGTAGGGCAGGGCCCTCCCTACGAGCAGTACTTC. Translating it yields CSVVGQGPPYEQYF.

The chain combines TRBV5-1 with TRBJ2-5; 11 nucleotides line up with TRBD1. The CDR3 loop spans 15 amino acids. Germline V gives CDR1 SGHRS, CDR2 YFSETQ. V lost 4 bases to trimming and J lost 5 bases; unmatched junction nucleotides: 7. This chain's CDR3 is CASSPDGTGGETQYF. The CDR3 DNA is TGCGCCAGCAGCCCGGATGGGACAGGGGGTGAGACCCAGTACTTC.

The chain carries TRBV6-6 and TRBJ1-5; TRBD1 is a possible D gene (5 bases). Germline loops: CDR1 MNHNY, CDR2 SVGAGI (reference sequence). Trimming took off 2 bases at V and 4 bases at J, with 9 bases between the two ends. This CDR3 is built from 14 residues. This CDR3 is CASSYPGGNQPQHF. In DNA form, the CDR3 reads TGTGCCAGCAGTTACCCGGGGGGAAATCAGCCCCAGCATTTT.

This sequence joins TRBV7-9 and TRBJ1-5; 7 nucleotides agree with TRBD1. The V segment lost 5 bases and the J segment 0 bases; nucleotides outside the gene matches: 4. The germline gives CDR1 SEHNR, CDR2 FQNEAQ (reference sequence). This CDR3 is 15 amino acids long. CDR3 loop: CASSAGTASNQPQHF. CDR3 bases: TGTGCCAGCAGCGCCGGGACAGCTAGCAATCAGCCCCAGCATTTT.

The chain carries TRBV2 and TRBJ1-1; 11 nucleotides align to TRBD1. V trimming: 5 bases; J trimming: 5 bases; junction bases outside the gene matches: 7. This CDR3 spans 15 amino acids. CDR1 is SNHLY and CDR2 is FYNNEI in the germline V gene. CDR3 nucleotides: TGTGCCAGCAGTAAAGAGGGACAGGGGGTGACTGAAGCTTTCTTT. Amino acids: CASSKEGQGVTEAFF.

This sequence joins TRBV18 and TRBJ1-2; 7 bases match TRBD1. Germline trimming cut 2 bases from V and 2 bases from J; bases unmatched to any gene: 5. The germline V gene has CDR1 KGHSH and CDR2 LQKENI. This CDR3 spans 15 amino acids. The CDR3 here is CASSPGTVANYGYTF. The CDR3 bases are TGTGCCAGCTCACCAGGGACAGTGGCCAACTATGGCTACACCTTC.

The V call is TRBV30, the J call TRBJ2-1, with a weak D call TRBD2 (6 bases). The CDR3 has 17 residues. Per the germline V gene, CDR1 is GTSNPN and CDR2 is SVGIG (reference sequence). Trimming took off 0 bases at V and 4 bases at J, with 19 bases between the two ends. CDR3 sequence (DNA): TGTGCCTGGAGTGTTTCCGGGAGAGGCTCGCGGTACAATGAGCAGTTCTTC. As protein: CAWSVSGRGSRYNEQFF.

This clone was seen a single time. V and J are TRBV5-1 and TRBJ2-1, with a weak D call TRBD1 (5 bases). The CDR3 runs to 15 residues. Germline values: CDR1 SGHRS, CDR2 YFSETQ. Trimming took 0 bases from V and 5 from J, leaving 12 bases between them. Written as DNA, the CDR3 is TGCGCCAGCAGCTTGGATAGGGGCGGAGACAATGAGCAGTTCTTC. Protein: CASSLDRGGDNEQFF. The variable domain in full, with the rest retrieved from reference TRBV5-1 and TRBJ2-1, is KAGVTQTPRYLIKTRGQQVTLSCSPISGHRSVSWYQQTPGQGLQFLFEYFSETQRNKGNFPGRFSGRQFSNSRSEMNVSTLELGDSALYLCASSLDRGGDNEQFFGPGTRLTVL.

The chain employs TRBV13 and TRBJ2-1, with a weak D call TRBD1 (6 bases). CDR3 length equals 13 residues. Germline lookup yields CDR1 PRHDT and CDR2 FYEKMQ (reference sequence). V was pared by 7 bases and J by 7 bases, with 14 bases between. Written as DNA, the CDR3 is TGTGCCAGCATACAGGGACCGGGGAATGAGCAGTTCTTC. Translating it yields CASIQGPGNEQFF.

This clone showed up just a few times. This chain's CDR3 is CATRPGQGSGYEQYF. Here the CDR3 DNA reads TGTGCCACCCGACCAGGACAGGGATCAGGCTACGAGCAGTACTTC. The chain is built from TRBV4-2 and TRBJ2-7; 8 nucleotides agree with TRBD1. The V and J ends lost 10 bases and 3 bases, in that order; junction bases with no gene match: 14. Germline CDR1 reads LGHNA; CDR2 reads YNFKEQ. The CDR3 sequence is 15 residues long.

This clone was picked up a small number of times. J is TRBJ2-7 and V is TRBV5-6; D not certain. Germline V gene lookup returns CDR1 SGHDT and CDR2 YYEEEE. This CDR3 spans 12 amino acids. The ends were cut back, 0 bases at V and 5 bases at J, with 6 bases in the middle. The DNA for the CDR3 is TGTGCCAGCAGCTTGGGGCACGACGAGCAGTACTTC. Translating it yields CASSLGHDEQYF.

There are a few counts of this clone. Other nucleotide sequences in the sample specify the same CDR3. The rearrangement joins TRBV7-9 to TRBJ1-1; D may be TRBD1 (6 bases). Looked up from germline, CDR1 is SEHNR and CDR2 is FQNEAQ (reference sequence). Trimming removed 4 bases from V and 0 bases from J, with 9 bases in between. The CDR3 contains 14 residues. The CDR3 DNA reads as TGTGCCAGCAGCTCTACAGGGATGAACACTGAAGCTTTCTTT. It codes for CASSSTGMNTEAFF. Full variable domain (remainder filled in from reference TRBV7-9 and TRBJ1-1): DTGVSQNPRHKITKRGQNVTFRCDPISEHNRLYWYRQTLGQGPEFLTYFQNEAQLEKSRLLSDRFSAERPKGSFSTLEIQRTEQGDSAMYLCASSSTGMNTEAFFGQGTRLTVV.

This clone was seen a handful of times. The chain links TRBV7-9 to TRBJ1-1; 7 bases fit TRBD1. This CDR3 contains 18 residues. Germline values: CDR1 SEHNR, CDR2 FQNEAQ (reference sequence). V shed 1 base and J 0 bases; nucleotides not matched to a gene: 11. CDR3 in DNA: TGTGCCAGCAGCTTAGGCTACGGTACAGGGGTCATGAACACTGAAGCTTTCTTT. Encoded protein: CASSLGYGTGVMNTEAFF.

This clone was recorded a few times. This chain links TRBV19 with TRBJ1-3; D is possibly TRBD1 (5 bases). This CDR3 is built from 14 residues. From germline, CDR1 is LNHDA and CDR2 SQIVND (reference sequence). V was cut by 8 bases and J by 4 bases, with 15 bases left in between. The CDR3, as DNA: TGTGCCAGTTACAGGACCAGCCTGGGAAACACCATATATTTT. The encoded protein is CASYRTSLGNTIYF.

This clone was recorded a few times. The chain employs TRBV20-1 and TRBJ2-1; D might be TRBD2 (6 bases). Trimming took off 6 bases at V and 9 bases at J, with 12 bases between the two ends. Germline CDR1 is DFQATT and CDR2 is SNEGSKA (reference sequence). The CDR3 consists of 11 residues. CDR3 sequence (DNA): TGCAGTGCCCGACGGAGGGGTGAGCAGTTCTTC. Translated: CSARRRGEQFF.

The chain links TRBV29-1 to TRBJ1-2; tentatively, D is TRBD1 (5 bases). The CDR3 has 12 amino acids. CDR1 SQVTM and CDR2 ANQGSEA come from the germline V gene. V was trimmed by 7 bases and J by 6 bases, leaving 15 bases between them. The CDR3 sequence is CSAGTPGDGYTF. CDR3 nucleotides: TGCAGCGCCGGGACTCCGGGGGATGGCTACACCTTC.

This clone turned up a few times. This sequence joins TRBV5-1 and TRBJ2-7, with TRBD2 identical over 8 bases. The J segment lost 6 bases and the V segment lost 7 bases, leaving 15 bases of the junction unmatched. CDR1 and CDR2 from the germline V gene are SGHRS and YFSETQ. The CDR3 runs 15 residues. The CDR3 sequence: CASRRVGTSRGEQYF. In nucleotides, the CDR3 is TGCGCCAGCCGCCGAGTGGGGACTAGTCGGGGCGAGCAGTACTTC.

This chain links TRBV28 with TRBJ2-7; 7 bases are shared with TRBD1. Germline assignment: CDR1 MDHEN and CDR2 SYDVKM. The J segment lost 5 bases and the V segment lost 6 bases, leaving 7 bases of the junction unmatched. The CDR3 spans 13 residues. As DNA, the CDR3 is TGTGCCAGCAGGTCACAGGGGAGAGACGAGCAGTACTTC. It codes for CASRSQGRDEQYF.

This clone was counted only a few times. This sequence joins TRBV5-1 and TRBJ1-4, with unresolved D. The ends were cut back, 1 base at V and 0 bases at J, with 10 bases in the middle. CDR1 and CDR2 from the germline V gene are SGHRS and YFSETQ. CDR3 length: 16 amino acids. Here the CDR3 reads CASSLFEAATNEKLFF. The CDR3 nucleotides are TGCGCCAGCAGCTTGTTTGAGGCCGCAACTAATGAAAAACTGTTTTTT.

This chain links TRBV19 with TRBJ1-1, with TRBD1 as a possible D gene (6 bases). This CDR3 contains 13 residues. In germline, CDR1 is LNHDA, CDR2 SQIVND (reference sequence). V was clipped by 7 bases and J by 0 bases, with 9 bases between them. The CDR3 DNA is TGTGCCAGTACGGGACACATGAACACTGAAGCTTTCTTT. Its translation is CASTGHMNTEAFF.

The chain carries TRBV5-1 and TRBJ2-1; 8 bases align to TRBD1. The CDR3 extends over 15 amino acids. The junction had 8 bases not matched to a gene; V was cut back by 2 bases and J by 7 bases. Germline CDR1 and CDR2: SGHRS and YFSETQ. The CDR3 region is CASSLGTGVRNEQFF. The CDR3 coding sequence is TGCGCCAGCAGCTTAGGGACAGGAGTCAGGAATGAGCAGTTCTTC.

The chain couples TRBV5-4 to TRBJ2-6, with D uncertain. Trimming removed 4 bases from V and 2 bases from J, with 4 bases in between. Germline V gives CDR1 SGHNT, CDR2 YYREEE (reference sequence). The CDR3 contains 13 residues. CDR3 amino acids: CASSRAGANVLTF. The CDR3 DNA is TGTGCCAGCAGCCGCGCTGGGGCCAACGTCCTGACTTTC.

The gene calls are TRBV7-2 and TRBJ2-6; 10 bases fit TRBD1. V shed 3 bases, J shed 4 bases, and the junction held 6 bases outside the gene matches. This CDR3 spans 17 amino acids. CDR1 SGHTA and CDR2 FQGNSA come from the germline V gene. The CDR3 protein is CASSFRDRGPGANVLTF. As DNA, the CDR3 is TGTGCCAGCAGCTTCCGGGACAGGGGACCCGGGGCCAACGTCCTGACTTTC.